This TCR beta chain was recorded in a study of early T cells in non-severe SARS-CoV-2 infection (dated by TCRdb to the early 2020s). General notes on the study: Because TCR sequencing relied on bulk RNA taken from unsorted whole blood, pairing of alpha and beta chains was not possible. Overall study results and their limits: Matching against VDJdb was skewed toward anti-spike CD8 responses, likely underestimated virus-specific expansions, and missed private and CD4 specificities.

V is shortened by 0 bases, J by 6 bases, and the region joining them spans 12 bases. The germline V gene (reference sequence) yields SGHNT for CDR1 and YYREEE for CDR2. Reading from cysteine to phenylalanine, the CDR3 counts 15 amino acids. The sequence is cut down to CDR3 DNA, 45 bases in frame from base 1. At least ten counts were recorded for this clonotype. The antigen it binds to is not known. No qualities accompany the bases; no much larger clone lies one base away. Receptors were amplified or captured by 5' RACE. TCRdb records NextSeq 500 as the sequencer. In the TCR library protocol, unique molecular identifiers were attached to individual cDNA molecules to correct for PCR bias and sequencing error. Both TCR alpha and beta chains were sequenced, and tight co-correlation was observed between alpha and beta sequence abundances in each sample. The study's own analysis went as follows. Decombinator V4 was used to annotate the V gene, J gene and CDR3 of the TCR sequences. TCRs were defined as expanded if a significant change between any two time points was detected under a Poisson model with p below 0.0001. TCR abundances were normalised to the total number of TCRs sequenced per sample and expressed as counts per million. MAIT TCRs were defined by TRAV1-2 paired with TRAJ12, TRAJ20 or TRAJ33, and iNKT TCRs by TRAV10 paired with TRAJ18. A search of VDJdb, accessed on 1 November 2021, was run for TCRs annotated to CMV, EBV and SARS-CoV-2, with TCRs annotated for multiple antigens excluded. The public reads were reprocessed in TCRdb via fastp at Q25 and MiXCR, keeping in-frame beta chains. Each record represents a unique CDR3 protein, reported with the most common genes and DNA among its rows. TCRdb, not the authors, supplied the V and J calls. The sample records 62,000 or so distinct CDR3 sequences, more than 9% of which are singletons. Approximately 1.1% of the sample rests with the top ten.

The study was a case-control design nested within a healthcare worker cohort in London, UK, with weekly nasopharyngeal swab PCR tests and blood sampling. Healthcare workers were enrolled in the week of the UK lockdown, from 23 to 31 March 2020, and were followed every week for up to roughly 15 weeks. This TCR came from an adult who was a healthcare worker with PCR-confirmed SARS-CoV-2 infection or an uninfected control (not recorded which). Sequencing input: whole blood. This sequence uses TRBV5-4 and TRBJ2-2, with the D gene too uncertain to name. The base sequence is TGTGCCAGCAGCTTGGCCCGAGCTGGCGCCGGGGAGCTGTTTTTT. This yields the protein CASSLARAGAGELFF.